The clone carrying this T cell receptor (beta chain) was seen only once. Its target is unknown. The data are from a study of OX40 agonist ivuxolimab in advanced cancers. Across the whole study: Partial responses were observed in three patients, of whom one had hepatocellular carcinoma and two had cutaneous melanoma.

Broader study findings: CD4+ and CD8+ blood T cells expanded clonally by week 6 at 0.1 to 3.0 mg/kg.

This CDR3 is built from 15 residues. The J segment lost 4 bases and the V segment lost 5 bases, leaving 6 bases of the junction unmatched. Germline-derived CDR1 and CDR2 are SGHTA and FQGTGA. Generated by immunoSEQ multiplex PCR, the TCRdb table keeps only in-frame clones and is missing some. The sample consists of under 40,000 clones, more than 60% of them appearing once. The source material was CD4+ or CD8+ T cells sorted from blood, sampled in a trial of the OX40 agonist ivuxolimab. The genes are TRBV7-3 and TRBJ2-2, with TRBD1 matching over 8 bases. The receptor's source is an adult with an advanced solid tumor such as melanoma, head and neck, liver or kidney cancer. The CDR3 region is CASSPGTGFTGELFF. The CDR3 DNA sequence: TGTGCCAGCAGCCCCGGGACAGGCTTCACCGGGGAGCTGTTTTTT.